This note documents a single T cell receptor beta chain sequence. The antigen is undetermined. TCRdb analysed the RT-PCR reads with MiXCR anew, one entry per CDR3 protein. Counted here are approximately 230,000 distinct CDR3 sequences, 12% occurring once; the ten biggest clones make up more than 7%. This entry is derived from a study of response to subunit inactivated influenza vaccine. General study findings and limits: After each seasonal influenza vaccination, few new T cells are recruited, the authors suggested.

The CDR3 covers 12 residues. Germline lookup yields CDR1 SEHNR and CDR2 FQNEAQ (reference sequence). V lost 4 bases and J 7 bases, leaving 7 bases between the germline ends. This TCR derives from a man aged 50-60 years who received an inactivated influenza vaccine. The chain carries TRBV7-9 and TRBJ2-2; D unresolved. The sequencing used non-naive T cells sorted from PBMCs, collected 14 to 15 days before vaccination. CDR3 bases: TGTGCCAGCAGCTACCCGTACGGGGAGCTGTTTTTT. Translating gives CASSYPYGELFF.